These 21 T cell receptor beta chains share one sample of origin, sequenced in a study of shared clonotypes between healthy human individuals (TCRdb year 2020). Libraries were built with the immunoSEQ multiplex PCR assay. TCRdb took this table from immuneACCESS and kept in-frame rearrangements with V and J called. Such tables lack part of the clones; where checked against another copy, unresolved V genes explain under half of the gap, and the rest is unexplained. The sample profile shows 2,500,000 or so clones; approximately 93% of them were found once. The ten top clones hold 0.36% of the sample. Material: naive CD4+ T cells from PBMCs. In the paper's terms, the cell subset or site label means: CD45RA+ positively selected. All receptors come from a man aged 18 to 30 in good health. Some clones in this sample may be carry-over from other donors' samples.

The J gene is TRBJ2-3, the V gene TRBV5-1, with 8 bases matching TRBD2. The ends lost 0 bases at V and 0 bases at J; junction bases unmatched: 6. Germline assignment: CDR1 SGHRS and CDR2 YFSETQ. This CDR3 comprises 17 residues. The CDR3 DNA sequence: TGCGCCAGCAGCTTGGCTCTATTAGCGGGAAGCACAGATACGCAGTATTTT. This translates into CASSLALLAGSTDTQYF.

V and J are TRBV29-1 and TRBJ2-7; possibly TRBD1 for D (6 bases). Germline V lookup: CDR1 SQVTM, CDR2 ANQGSEA. The V gene lost 4 bases and the J gene lost 5 bases, with 12 bases spanning the gap. The CDR3 runs 12 residues. The chain's CDR3 is CSVVTGYNEQYF. The CDR3 bases are TGCAGCGTTGTCACAGGGTATAACGAGCAGTACTTC.

The chain has TRBV4-2 and TRBJ2-7; D is tentatively TRBD1 or TRBD2 (5 bases each). V gave up 4 bases and J gave up 2 bases, with 12 bases separating them. Germline lookup yields CDR1 LGHNA and CDR2 YNFKEQ. The CDR3 length is 14 residues. CDR3 in amino acids: CASSPGPPPYEQYF. CDR3 DNA: TGTGCCAGCAGCCCGGGACCGCCGCCCTACGAGCAGTACTTC.

The J gene is TRBJ2-7, the V gene TRBV28; 11 nucleotides line up with TRBD2. Germline CDR1 MDHEN, CDR2 SYDVKM. CDR3 length: 13 residues. V shed 7 bases and J 4 bases; nucleotides not matched to a gene: 3. The CDR3 spells CASNVAGGYEQYF. The DNA for the CDR3 is TGTGCCAGCAATGTAGCGGGAGGGTACGAGCAGTACTTC.

The chain couples TRBV6-5 to TRBJ2-7, with 12 bases aligning to TRBD2. The germline V gene encodes CDR1 MNHEY and CDR2 SVGAGI. The CDR3 sequence is 13 residues long. The V and J ends lost 9 bases and 1 base, in that order; junction bases with no gene match: 1. This CDR3 is CASGLAGSYEQYF. The CDR3 DNA follows: TGTGCCAGTGGACTAGCGGGATCCTACGAGCAGTACTTC.

A word on this clone: Other DNA sequences from this sample encode an identical CDR3 as well. The chain joins TRBV29-1 to TRBJ2-3; unclear D gene. CDR1 and CDR2 (germline): SQVTM, ANQGSEA. The V end was cut by 4 bases, the J end by 7 bases, with 6 bases between. The CDR3 covers 10 residues. In DNA, the CDR3 is TGCAGCGTTGTTTTTTATACGCAGTATTTT. Protein: CSVVFYTQYF.

The rearrangement uses TRBV5-1 and TRBJ2-7, with D hard to call. V gave up 2 bases and J gave up 4 bases, with 10 bases separating them. The germline V gene has CDR1 SGHRS and CDR2 YFSETQ. The CDR3 is 13 residues long. This chain's CDR3 is CASSLIVQYEQYF. Here the CDR3 DNA reads TGCGCCAGCAGCTTAATAGTACAGTACGAGCAGTACTTC.

V and J are TRBV7-2 and TRBJ2-1; D unresolved. The CDR3 consists of 13 residues. Trimming removed 5 bases from V and 6 bases from J, with 11 bases in between. Germline assignment: CDR1 SGHTA and CDR2 FQGNSA. CDR3: CASSMGYSNEQFF. In nucleotides, the CDR3 is TGTGCCAGCAGCATGGGCTACTCCAATGAGCAGTTCTTC.

To note about this clone: At the DNA level, this CDR3 is encoded by other sequences in the same sample as well. CDR3 bases: TGCAGCGTTGTAGGGGGCGCAGGAGAGACCCAGTACTTC. Translated, it gives CSVVGGAGETQYF. The chain recombines TRBV29-1 with TRBJ2-5, with TRBD1 matching over 7 bases. Germline CDR1 reads SQVTM; CDR2 reads ANQGSEA. V lost 4 bases and J lost 4; bases outside the gene matches: 6. The CDR3 consists of 13 residues.

The CDR3 bases are TGTGCCAGCAGCTTTGGGGGCAGGGGTTTTTACGAGCAGTACTTC. Its protein product is CASSFGGRGFYEQYF. The chain couples TRBV5-4 to TRBJ2-7; D is possibly TRBD1 (6 bases). The CDR3 is made up of 15 amino acids. CDR1 and CDR2 from the germline V gene are SGHNT and YYREEE (reference sequence). Trimming removed 2 bases at V and 4 bases at J, with 16 bases between.

The genes are TRBV28 and TRBJ1-1, with 9 nucleotides matching TRBD1. The junction had 7 bases not matched to a gene; V was cut back by 4 bases and J by 1 base. The germline V gene has CDR1 MDHEN and CDR2 SYDVKM. The CDR3 runs to 16 residues. CDR3 in amino acids: CASSSPRGQGNTEAFF. For the CDR3, the DNA is TGTGCCAGCAGTTCTCCCCGGGGACAGGGGAACACTGAAGCTTTCTTT.

The rearrangement uses TRBV2 and TRBJ1-2; D may be TRBD1 (5 bases). The CDR3 has 14 residues. The V and J ends lost 2 bases and 2 bases respectively, with 9 bases between them. The germline gives CDR1 SNHLY, CDR2 FYNNEI. The CDR3 region is CASSELEGNYGYTF. In nucleotides, the CDR3 is TGTGCCAGCAGTGAATTAGAGGGGAACTATGGCTACACCTTC. Using reference TRBV2 and TRBJ1-2 for the parts outside the CDR3, the full variable domain is EPEVTQTPSHQVTQMGQEVILRCVPISNHLYFYWYRQILGQKVEFLVSFYNNEISEKSEIFDDQFSVERPDGSNFTLKIRSTKLEDSAMYFCASSELEGNYGYTFGSGTRLTVV.

The CDR3 DNA reads as TGCGCCAGCAGCCAAGCTTATTCGGCCGGGACAGTCACTGAAGCTTTCTTT. Its protein is CASSQAYSAGTVTEAFF. The rearrangement uses TRBV4-1 and TRBJ1-1; 7 bases fit TRBD1. In germline, CDR1 is MGHRA, CDR2 YSYEKL. CDR3 length equals 17 residues. V dropped 1 base and J dropped 4; count of bases not matched to a gene: 12.

The chain has TRBV9 and TRBJ2-3; D is undetermined. CDR1 is SGDLS, CDR2 YYNGEE, per germline. This CDR3 is 14 amino acids long. With 4 bases removed from V and 2 bases from J, the gap between germline ends came to 11 bases. The CDR3 region has the DNA TGTGCCAGCAGCCCAACAATTCCCACAGATACGCAGTATTTT. This translates into CASSPTIPTDTQYF.

A single count supports this clone. The chain has TRBV29-1 and TRBJ2-2; TRBD1 might be the D (6 bases). The ends were cut back, 6 bases at V and 7 bases at J, with 15 bases in the middle. The CDR3 consists of 13 residues. CDR1 and CDR2 from the germline V gene are SQVTM and ANQGSEA. CDR3 amino acids: CSVDGTKSGELFF. DNA of the CDR3: TGCAGCGTCGATGGGACAAAGAGCGGGGAGCTGTTTTTT.

This chain uses TRBV7-3 with TRBJ2-1; weak D call: TRBD2 (6 bases). Looked up from germline, CDR1 is SGHTA and CDR2 is FQGTGA. Trimming removed 5 bases from V and 2 bases from J, with 16 bases in between. The CDR3 has 16 amino acids. The CDR3 region has the DNA TGTGCCAGCAGCCCTTGGGGGACTCTCGCCTACAATGAGCAGTTCTTC. Translation: CASSPWGTLAYNEQFF.

On this clone itself: Other DNA sequences in this specimen translate into the identical CDR3. The chain is built from TRBV11-2 and TRBJ2-2, with D perhaps matching TRBD1 (6 bases). The CDR3 length is 15 residues. Trimming stripped 1 base from V and 0 bases from J, with 6 bases between. Looked up from germline, CDR1 is SGHAT and CDR2 is FQNNGV. Written as DNA, the CDR3 is TGTGCCAGCAGCTTAGGACAGGCGAACACCGGGGAGCTGTTTTTT. This translates into CASSLGQANTGELFF.

CDR3 sequence: CSVVALQGPYNEQFF. CDR3 sequence (DNA): TGCAGCGTTGTGGCTTTACAGGGCCCTTACAATGAGCAGTTCTTC. This chain connects TRBV29-1 to TRBJ2-1; D possibly corresponds to TRBD1 (6 bases). The CDR3 loop spans 15 amino acids. The V and J ends lost 4 bases and 4 bases respectively, with 17 bases between them. Looked up from germline, CDR1 is SQVTM and CDR2 is ANQGSEA.

Worth noting for this clone: This may come from a read error, since a much larger clone is one base off. Within the sample, other DNA sequences also encode this same CDR3. This chain uses TRBV6-5 with TRBJ1-5, with D hard to call. V was pared by 2 bases and J by 0 bases, with 2 bases between. CDR1 and CDR2 from the germline V gene are MNHEY and SVGAGI. The CDR3 contains 13 residues. CDR3 DNA sequence: TGTGCCAGCAGTTACGGTAGCAATCAGCCCCAGCATTTT. This gives the protein CASSYGSNQPQHF.

This rearrangement joins TRBV14 to TRBJ1-2; D not resolved. V dropped 0 bases and J dropped 6 bases, with 11 bases sitting between them. The CDR3 has 14 residues. Germline CDR1 reads SGHDN; CDR2 reads FVKESK. CDR3 amino acids: CASSQDGRLNGYTF. The CDR3, as DNA: TGTGCCAGCAGCCAAGACGGCAGGTTGAATGGCTACACCTTC.

This clone came up once. The chain is built from TRBV28 and TRBJ2-7, with 9 bases that match TRBD2. The J segment lost 4 bases and the V segment lost 8 bases, leaving 9 bases of the junction unmatched. The CDR3 loop spans 14 amino acids. Germline V CDR1 and CDR2: MDHEN, SYDVKM. The CDR3 region is CASRLGLAHYEQYF. In DNA form, the CDR3 reads TGTGCCAGCCGACTGGGACTAGCCCATTACGAGCAGTACTTC. Using reference TRBV28 and TRBJ2-7 for the parts outside the CDR3, the full variable domain is DVKVTQSSRYLVKRTGEKVFLECVQDMDHENMFWYRQDPGLGLRLIYFSYDVKMKEKGDIPEGYSVSREKKERFSLILESASTNQTSMYLCASRLGLAHYEQYFGPGTRLTVT.